What follows describes a single T cell receptor (beta chain). In germline, CDR1 is LGHDT, CDR2 YNNKEL (reference sequence). The CDR3 totals 13 residues. This record belongs to a study of monozygotic twins with inflammatory bowel disease. UMIs containing a 6-nucleotide sample barcode were added via template switching. No DNA is given; TCRdb re-called the 5' RACE reads and lists each CDR3 protein once. Its table lists around 100,000 distinct CDR3 sequences. This receptor was obtained from a human donor with ulcerative colitis or Crohn's disease, or a healthy co-twin of an affected twin (not recorded which). The V and J genes are TRBV3-1 and TRBJ1-3. Sequenced input: blood. The CDR3 spells CASSQDSKRAIYF.